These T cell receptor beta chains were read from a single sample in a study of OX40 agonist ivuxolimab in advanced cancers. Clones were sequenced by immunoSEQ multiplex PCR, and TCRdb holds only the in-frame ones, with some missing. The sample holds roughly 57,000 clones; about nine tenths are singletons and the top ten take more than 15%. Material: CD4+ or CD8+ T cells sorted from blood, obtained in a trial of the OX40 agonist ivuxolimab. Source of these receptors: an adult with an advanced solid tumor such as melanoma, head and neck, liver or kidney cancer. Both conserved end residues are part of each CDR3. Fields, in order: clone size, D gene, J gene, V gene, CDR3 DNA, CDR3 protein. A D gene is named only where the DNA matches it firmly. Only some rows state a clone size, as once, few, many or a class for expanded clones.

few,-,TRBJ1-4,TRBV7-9,TGTGCCAGCAGCTTGCATTCAACTAATGAAAAACTGTTTTTT,CASSLHSTNEKLFF
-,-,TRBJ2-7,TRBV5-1,TGCGCCAGCAACCGGGACCTATCTACGCAGCAGTACTTC,CASNRDLSTQQYF
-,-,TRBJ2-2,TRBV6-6,TGTGCCAGCAGCCCAGTGGGGTTTAACACCGGGGAGCTGTTTTTT,CASSPVGFNTGELFF
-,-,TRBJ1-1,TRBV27,TGTGCCAGCAGCCCACCTGGACGGGGGAACACTGAAGCTTTCTTT,CASSPPGRGNTEAFF
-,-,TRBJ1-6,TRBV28,TGTGCCAGCATTGACGGTCCTATTTATAATTCACCCCTCCACTTT,CASIDGPIYNSPLHF
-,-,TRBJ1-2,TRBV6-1,TGTGCCAGCAGTGTACAGTCAGGACCATACTATGGCTACACCTTC,CASSVQSGPYYGYTF
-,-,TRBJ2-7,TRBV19,TGTGCCAGTAGACCTCACGAGCAGTACTTC,CASRPHEQYF
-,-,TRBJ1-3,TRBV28,TGTGCCAGCAGTACAAACTCAGGGATCTCTGGAAACACCATATATTTT,CASSTNSGISGNTIYF
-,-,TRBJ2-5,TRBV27,TGTGCCAGCAGTGAAGAGACCCAGTACTTC,CASSEETQYF
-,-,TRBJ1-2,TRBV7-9,TGTGCCAGCAGCTCCTCGGACCTAGGAGGCTACACCTTC,CASSSSDLGGYTF
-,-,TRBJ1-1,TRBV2,TGTGCCAGCAGGGCAGCCGGGACGGACCTCACTGAAGCTTTCTTT,CASRAAGTDLTEAFF
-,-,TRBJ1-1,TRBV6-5,TGTGCCAGCAGTTACTCAGGGGCGGCTTTCTTT,CASSYSGAAFF
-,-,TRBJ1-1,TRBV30,TGTGCCTGGAGTAGGACAGTGATGAACACTGAAGCTTTCTTT,CAWSRTVMNTEAFF
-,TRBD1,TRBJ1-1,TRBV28,TGTGCCAGCGGTGACAGGGGGCGAGCTTTCTTT,CASGDRGRAFF
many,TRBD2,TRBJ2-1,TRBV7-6,TGTGCCAGCAGCTCGGGACTAGCGGGCCCCTCCTACAATGAGCAGTTCTTC,CASSSGLAGPSYNEQFF
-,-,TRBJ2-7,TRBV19,TGTGCCAGTAGTATGGGTCGCGACGGCTCCTACGAGCAGTACTTC,CASSMGRDGSYEQYF
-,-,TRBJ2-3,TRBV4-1,TGCGCCAGCAGCCAAGTTTCAGAAGACACTTACACAGATACGCAGTATTTT,CASSQVSEDTYTDTQYF
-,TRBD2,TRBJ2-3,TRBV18,TGTGCCAGCTCACCACGGGCTAGCGGGGACACAGATACGCAGTATTTT,CASSPRASGDTDTQYF
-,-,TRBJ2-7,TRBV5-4,TGTGCCAGCAGCCAAGAAGGGGCGGGGGAGCAGTACTTC,CASSQEGAGEQYF
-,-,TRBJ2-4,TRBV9,TGTGCCAGCAGCGTGGACGGCCATATGGCCAAAAACATTCAGTACTTC,CASSVDGHMAKNIQYF
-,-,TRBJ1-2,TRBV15,TGTGCCACCAGCAGCATAGTAGCTAACTATGGCTACACCTTC,CATSSIVANYGYTF
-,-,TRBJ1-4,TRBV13,TGTGCCAGCAGCTTCAGCGGATATGAAAAACTGTTTTTT,CASSFSGYEKLFF
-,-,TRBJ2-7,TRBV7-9,TGTGCCAGCAGCTTACCCGGTGTGGCAGGGGCGTACGAGCAGTACTTC,CASSLPGVAGAYEQYF
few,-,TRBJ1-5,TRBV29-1,TGCAGCGTTGAAGGCCACGGGCCCGATCAGCCCCAGCATTTT,CSVEGHGPDQPQHF
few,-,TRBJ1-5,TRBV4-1,TGCGCCAGCAGCCAGAAGGACAGCAATCAGCCCCAGCATTTT,CASSQKDSNQPQHF
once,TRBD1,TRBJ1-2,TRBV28,TGTGCCAGCATCCCTTCCCCCGGGACAGGGCACTATGGCTACACCTTC,CASIPSPGTGHYGYTF
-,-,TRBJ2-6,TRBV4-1,TGCGCCAGCAGCCAACAGGGGTCTGGGGCCAACGTCCTGACTTTC,CASSQQGSGANVLTF
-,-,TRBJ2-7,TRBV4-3,TGCGCCAGCAGCCAAGATTGGGACTTGTTATACGAGCAGTACTTC,CASSQDWDLLYEQYF
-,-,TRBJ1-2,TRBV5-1,TGCGCCAGCAGCTTGGTTCAGGACGATGGCTACACCTTC,CASSLVQDDGYTF
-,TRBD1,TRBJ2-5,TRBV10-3,TGTGCCATCAGTGAACGCGACAGGGGGTTCTACCAAGAGACCCAGTACTTC,CAISERDRGFYQETQYF
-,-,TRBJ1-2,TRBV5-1,TGCGCCAGCCACATGACTGGTAACTATGGCTACACCTTC,CASHMTGNYGYTF
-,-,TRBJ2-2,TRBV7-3,TGTGCCAGCAGCCCACGCACAGGGTCCGGGGAGCTGTTTTTT,CASSPRTGSGELFF